Detailed here is one T cell receptor (beta chain). This clonotype was counted ten times or more. The clone's antigen remains unknown. No base quality values were provided; no much bigger clone lies one nucleotide off. For unsorted PBMC libraries, 2 million PBMCs were used after storage in RNAlater at -80 degrees C until RNA extraction. Multiple sclerosis patients were enrolled in a US clinical protocol evaluating disease progression by magnetic resonance imaging. PBMCs were separated from peripheral blood using Ficoll-Hypaque density gradient centrifugation and then cryopreserved in liquid nitrogen. The source of the sample is a study of neurological immune-mediated disorders (dated by TCRdb to about 2019). Background for the entire study: Among the approximately 34 multiple sclerosis patients, relapsing-remitting MS accounted for approximately 30 and secondary progressive MS accounted for 3. Peripheral blood TCR-beta repertoires from patients with HTLV-I-associated myelopathy (HAM/TSP), patients with multiple sclerosis, and healthy controls were compared in the study using UMI-based sequencing. The 90 to 120 TCR-beta libraries covered PBMC samples along with longitudinal samples, technical triplicates, and paired sorted CD4+ and CD8+ T-cell subsets. The cohort included around 70 subjects: approximately 14 with HAM/TSP, some 35 with multiple sclerosis, and some 20 healthy controls.

To synthesize cDNA, template-switch 5'RACE was performed with a primer carrying a 10-nucleotide random unique molecular identifier so that each TCR transcript was tagged. Over 180 million TCR-beta sequences, covering 15-18 subjects, were produced in each sequencing run. The RNeasy kit was used to extract total RNA. Using the KAPA Real-time Library Amplification kit, TCR-beta VDJ regions were amplified with primers for the TCR constant region and the 5'RACE anchor. Sample indexes and Illumina adaptors were added in a first PCR, after which library yield was increased in a second PCR. After purification with Ampure beads, the TCR product of roughly 650 bp was size-selected on a 2% E-gel SizeSelection system. Before pooling, library quality was checked on a Bioanalyzer, concentration was measured with Qubit, and libraries were quantified with the Kapa Library Quantification kit. An Illumina HiSeq 2500 sequenced the libraries paired-end 2 x 150 bp. To increase sequence diversity, roughly 24-31% phiX was spiked into each library pool. The authors processed their data as follows. Quality-filtered reads were processed with the UMI-based MiGEC pipeline, which removed over 80% of raw TCR sequences during error correction. IMGT germline references were used for alignment of VDJ genes, and clonotypes were defined by a unique CDR3 amino acid sequence together with V-J genes. Clonal expansion, Shannon diversity, and CDR3 relatedness (CalcPairwiseDistances, ClusterSamples) were evaluated with VDJtools, and phylogenetic trees were built with CLCbio workbench. Using coefficient-of-variation modelling across technical triplicates, the study counted a clone as expanded if it had at least 8 unique UMIs. In TCRdb, the public reads were trimmed at Q25 with fastp and aligned with MiXCR, with productive beta chains retained. A single entry per CDR3 protein holds the most common genes and DNA from its merged rows. The V and J calls were determined by TCRdb, not by the authors. The sample table lists tens of thousands of distinct CDR3 sequences, less than 4.5% of them with a count of one. The top ten clones comprise roughly 1.5% of the sample.

What the study reported, not specific to this receptor: No identical CDR3 amino acid sequences were found to be shared among expanded clones across subjects, suggesting that TCR-beta repertoires were private in all groups. The highest TCR clonal expansion was observed in HAM/TSP patients, whereas the lowest was observed in MS patients, even when compared with healthy controls. Repertoires from 18 of 34 MS patients were grouped by phylogenetic analysis into a cluster of related CDR3 sequences, suggesting a possible repertoire-level signature. No clinical or MRI features were associated with the MS cluster, and the authors said that larger cohorts are needed.

Via the germline V gene, CDR1 is MNHEY and CDR2 SVGAGI. V is shortened by 3 bases, J by 1 base, and the region joining them spans 6 bases. Inclusive of the bounding cysteine and phenylalanine, the CDR3 is 13 residues long. Only the CDR3 portion is preserved as DNA: 39 bases, with reading frame beginning at the first base. This sequence was found in a man aged 25 to 40 with multiple sclerosis. The sample was PBMCs. Recombination joined TRBV6-5 with TRBJ1-1; a confident D gene designation cannot be given. The nucleotides read TGTGCCAGCAGTTATTGGGAGAACACTGAAGCTTTCTTT. Its product reads: CASSYWENTEAFF.